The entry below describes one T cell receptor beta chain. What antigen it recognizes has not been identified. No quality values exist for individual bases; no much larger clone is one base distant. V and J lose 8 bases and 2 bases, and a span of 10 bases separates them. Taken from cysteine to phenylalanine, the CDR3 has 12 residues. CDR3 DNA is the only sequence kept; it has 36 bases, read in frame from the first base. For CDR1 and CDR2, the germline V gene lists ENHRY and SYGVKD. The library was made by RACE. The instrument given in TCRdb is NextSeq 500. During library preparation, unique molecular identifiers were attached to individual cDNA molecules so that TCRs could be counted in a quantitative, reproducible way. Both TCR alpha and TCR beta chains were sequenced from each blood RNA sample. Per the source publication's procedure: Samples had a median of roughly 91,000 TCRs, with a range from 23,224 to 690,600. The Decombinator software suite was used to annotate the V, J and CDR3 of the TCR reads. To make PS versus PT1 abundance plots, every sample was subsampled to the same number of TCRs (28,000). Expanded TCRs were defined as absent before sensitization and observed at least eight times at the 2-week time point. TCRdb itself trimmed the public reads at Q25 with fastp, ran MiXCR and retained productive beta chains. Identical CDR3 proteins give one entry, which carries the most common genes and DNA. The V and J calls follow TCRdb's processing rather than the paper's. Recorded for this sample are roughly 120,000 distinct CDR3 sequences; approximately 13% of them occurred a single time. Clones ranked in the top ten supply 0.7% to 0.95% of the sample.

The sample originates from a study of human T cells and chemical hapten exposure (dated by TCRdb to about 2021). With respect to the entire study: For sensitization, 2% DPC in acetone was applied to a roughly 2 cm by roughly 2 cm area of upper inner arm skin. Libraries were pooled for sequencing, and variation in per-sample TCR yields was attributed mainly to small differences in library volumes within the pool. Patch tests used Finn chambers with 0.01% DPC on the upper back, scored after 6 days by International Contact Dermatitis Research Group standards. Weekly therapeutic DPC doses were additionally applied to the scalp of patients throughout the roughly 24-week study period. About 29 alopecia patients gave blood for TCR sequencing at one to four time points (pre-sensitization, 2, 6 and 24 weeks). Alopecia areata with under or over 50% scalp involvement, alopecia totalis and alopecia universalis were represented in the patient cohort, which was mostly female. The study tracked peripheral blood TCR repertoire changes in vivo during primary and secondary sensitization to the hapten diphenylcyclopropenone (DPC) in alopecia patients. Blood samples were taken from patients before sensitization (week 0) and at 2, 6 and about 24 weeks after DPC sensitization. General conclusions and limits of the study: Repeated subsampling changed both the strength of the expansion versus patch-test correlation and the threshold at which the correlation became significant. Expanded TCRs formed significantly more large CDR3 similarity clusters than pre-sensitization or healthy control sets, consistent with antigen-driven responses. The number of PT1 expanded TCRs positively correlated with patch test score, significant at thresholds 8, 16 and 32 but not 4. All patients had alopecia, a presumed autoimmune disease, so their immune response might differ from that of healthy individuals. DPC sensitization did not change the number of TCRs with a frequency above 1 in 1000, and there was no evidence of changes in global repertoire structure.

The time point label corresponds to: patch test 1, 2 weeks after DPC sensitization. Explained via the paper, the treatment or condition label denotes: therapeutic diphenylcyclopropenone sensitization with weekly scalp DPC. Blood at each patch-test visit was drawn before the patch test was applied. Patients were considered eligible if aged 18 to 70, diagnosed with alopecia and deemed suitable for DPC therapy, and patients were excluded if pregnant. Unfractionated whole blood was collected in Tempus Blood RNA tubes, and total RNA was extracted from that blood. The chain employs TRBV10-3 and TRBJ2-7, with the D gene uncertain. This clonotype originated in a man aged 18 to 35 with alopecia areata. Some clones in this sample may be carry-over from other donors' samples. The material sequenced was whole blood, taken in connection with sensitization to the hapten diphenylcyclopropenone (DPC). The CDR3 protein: CAIGLEAYEQYF. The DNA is TGTGCCATCGGGCTAGAGGCCTACGAGCAGTACTTC.